The TCR beta chain under discussion was sequenced for a study of blood T cell repertoires in COVID-19. Study summary: Acute and convalescent COVID-19 specimens originated in the United States, Italy and Spain. Nucleic acid was either cDNA or gDNA, and it came from T cells, B-cell-depleted T cells, or PBMCs.

This CDR3 has 13 residues. V was trimmed by 2 bases and J by 4 bases, leaving 8 bases between them. Germline CDR1 KGHSH, CDR2 LQKENI. In the original analysis: Amplified reference gene primers provided the basis for estimating nucleated cell counts. The method was immunoSEQ multiplex PCR; TCRdb's version includes in-frame clones alone and lacks a portion of them. D and trimming come from the DNA, and the V and J calls and clone size come from that table. The repertoire holds 200,000 to 300,000 clones, with 84% as singletons. The rearrangement uses TRBV18 and TRBJ1-2; no clear D. The clonotype was recovered from a human donor in a cohort sampled during active COVID-19. Sequencing used peripheral blood. CDR3 amino acids: CASSPVAPYGYTF. The CDR3 nucleotides are TGTGCCAGCTCACCAGTAGCCCCCTATGGCTACACCTTC.